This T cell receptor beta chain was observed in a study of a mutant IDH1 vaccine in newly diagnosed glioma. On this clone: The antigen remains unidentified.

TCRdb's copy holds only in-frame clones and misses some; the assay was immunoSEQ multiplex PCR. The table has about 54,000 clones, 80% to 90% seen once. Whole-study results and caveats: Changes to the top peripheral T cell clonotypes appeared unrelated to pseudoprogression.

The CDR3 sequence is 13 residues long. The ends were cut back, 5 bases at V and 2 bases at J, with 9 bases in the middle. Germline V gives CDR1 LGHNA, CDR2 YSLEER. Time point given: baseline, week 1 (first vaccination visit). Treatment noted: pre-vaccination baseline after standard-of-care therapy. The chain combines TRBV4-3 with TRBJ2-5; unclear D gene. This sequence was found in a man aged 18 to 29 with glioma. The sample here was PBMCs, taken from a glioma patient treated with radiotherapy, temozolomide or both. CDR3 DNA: TGCGCCAGCAGCTCGGGCCTACAAGAGACCCAGTACTTC. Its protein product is CASSSGLQETQYF.